These 11 T cell receptor beta chains were all obtained from the same sample, sequenced in a study of T cells in Graves' hyperthyroidism and ophthalmopathy. Template material for amplifying TCR beta CDR3 regions consisted of RNA transcripts. Carried out on the TCR CDR3, a first-round RT-PCR used the HTBI primer set. From the multiplex PCR reads, TCRdb called clonotypes with MiXCR, one entry per CDR3 protein. The sample has hundreds of thousands of distinct CDR3 sequences, about 14% seen once. The sequenced material came from blood. Every receptor here comes from a woman aged 40 to 50 with Graves' ophthalmopathy.

The chain recombines TRBV28 with TRBJ1-5; TRBD1 agrees at 9 bases. With 6 bases clipped from V and 6 bases from J, the junction kept 6 bases outside the gene matches. This CDR3 contains 14 residues. Germline lookup yields CDR1 MDHEN and CDR2 SYDVKM. The CDR3 DNA reads TGTGCCAGCAGACCTGGACAGGGGCTTCAGCCCCAGCATTTT. This codes for CASRPGQGLQPQHF. Full variable domain (remainder filled in from reference TRBV28 and TRBJ1-5): DVKVTQSSRYLVKRTGEKVFLECVQDMDHENMFWYRQDPGLGLRLIYFSYDVKMKEKGDIPEGYSVSREKKERFSLILESASTNQTSMYLCASRPGQGLQPQHFGDGTRLSIL.

This clonotype occurred many times. V usage is TRBV19 and J usage is TRBJ1-2; D possibly corresponds to TRBD1 (6 bases). The V end was cut by 6 bases, the J end by 4 bases, with 15 bases between. The CDR3 contains 14 residues. Germline lookup yields CDR1 LNHDA and CDR2 SQIVND (reference sequence). The CDR3 DNA reads as TGTGCCAGTAGCAAGGAGAGGGGGGCCTATGGCTACACCTTC. This gives the protein CASSKERGAYGYTF. Variable domain in full (rest from reference TRBV19 and TRBJ1-2): DGGITQSPKYLFRKEGQNVTLSCEQNLNHDAMYWYRQDPGQGLRLIYYSQIVNDFQKGDIAEGYSVSREKKESFPLTVTSAQKNPTAFYLCASSKERGAYGYTFGSGTRLTVV.

At least ten counts were recorded for this clonotype. The gene calls are TRBV6-2 or TRBV6-3 and TRBJ1-1, with TRBD1 identical over 8 bases. Trimming removed 7 bases from V and 4 bases from J; junction bases left unmatched: 8. The germline V gene has CDR1 MNHEY and CDR2 SVGEGT. The CDR3 consists of 14 residues. CDR3 sequence (DNA): TGTGCCAGCACCGAATCGACAGGGGCCACTGAAGCTTTCTTT. Amino acid sequence: CASTESTGATEAFF.

This clonotype was recorded at least ten times. CDR3: CASSPLNSYEQYF. CDR3 DNA: TGTGCCAGCAGCCCACTCAACTCCTACGAGCAGTACTTC. V is TRBV12-3 or TRBV12-4 and J is TRBJ2-7; no definite D call. The CDR3 contains 13 residues. V was shortened by 6 bases and J by 0 bases, with 9 bases between the two germline ends.

This clonotype was counted many times. V gene TRBV7-9 combines with J gene TRBJ1-2; possibly TRBD1 for D (6 bases). Deletions cut 0 bases from V and 3 bases from J, with 11 bases between. This CDR3 is built from 15 residues. The V gene's germline CDR1 is SEHNR and CDR2 FQNEAQ (reference sequence). The CDR3 spells CASSLALRTDYGYTF. In DNA form, the CDR3 reads TGTGCCAGCAGCTTAGCGCTGAGGACAGACTATGGCTACACCTTC.

This clonotype was observed many times. This chain joins TRBV20-1 and TRBJ1-2; 8 nucleotides align to TRBD1. With 4 bases clipped from V and 0 bases from J, the junction kept 7 bases outside the gene matches. Germline CDR1 is DFQATT and CDR2 is SNEGSKA (reference sequence). This CDR3 has 15 amino acids. DNA for the CDR3: TGCAGTGCTAACAGGGGGATTTCAGCTAACTATGGCTACACCTTC. Protein sequence: CSANRGISANYGYTF.

In its sample, this clonotype was seen many times. J is TRBJ2-7 and V is TRBV11-2; D possibly corresponds to TRBD1 (6 bases). This CDR3 is built from 14 residues. V shed 7 bases and J shed 3 bases, with 16 bases lying between them. Germline values: CDR1 SGHAT, CDR2 FQNNGV. CDR3 amino acids: CASKVDRLNYEQYF. CDR3 DNA sequence: TGTGCCAGCAAGGTGGACAGATTGAACTACGAGCAGTACTTC.

This clonotype was seen at least ten times. This chain connects TRBV30 to TRBJ1-1; no firm D call. Germline V gene sequence: CDR1 GTSNPN, CDR2 SVGIG (reference sequence). The CDR3 is made up of 15 amino acids. V lost 3 bases to trimming and J lost 4 bases, with 18 bases between them. CDR3 nucleotides: TGTGCCTGGAGCCTCGTAGGGTATTTAGCCACTGAAGCTTTCTTT. As protein: CAWSLVGYLATEAFF.

This clonotype occurred many times. The chain links TRBV24-1 to TRBJ1-1; a possible D gene is TRBD1 (6 bases). Germline CDR1 KGHDR, CDR2 SFDVKD. The V end was cut by 3 bases, the J end by 4 bases, with 8 bases between. The CDR3 totals 13 residues. The CDR3 nucleotides read TGTGCCACCAGTGATACAGGGAGCACTGAAGCTTTCTTT. Translation: CATSDTGSTEAFF.

This clonotype was counted at least ten times. The rearrangement links TRBV2 to TRBJ2-7; D possibly corresponds to TRBD2 (7 bases). Trimming left V 7 bases short and J 3 bases short, with 13 bases between. The CDR3 extends over 13 amino acids. The germline CDR1 and CDR2 sequences are SNHLY and FYNNEI. The CDR3, as DNA: TGTGCCAGCACCTGGGAGGGGGACTACGAGCAGTACTTC. This translates into CASTWEGDYEQYF. Full variable domain (outside the CDR3, taken from reference TRBV2 and TRBJ2-7): EPEVTQTPSHQVTQMGQEVILRCVPISNHLYFYWYRQILGQKVEFLVSFYNNEISEKSEIFDDQFSVERPDGSNFTLKIRSTKLEDSAMYFCASTWEGDYEQYFGPGTRLTVT.

This clonotype has a count of ten or more. The chain employs TRBV6-2 or TRBV6-3 and TRBJ2-1; D is ambiguous. From germline, CDR1 is MNHEY and CDR2 SVGEGT. Trimming took off 4 bases at V and 0 bases at J, with 10 bases between the two ends. CDR3 length: 15 residues. The CDR3 reads CASSSRASSYNEQFF. CDR3 sequence (DNA): TGTGCCAGCAGTTCTAGGGCCAGCTCCTACAATGAGCAGTTCTTC.